The 8 T cell receptor beta chains reported below all come from one sample, sequenced in a study of OX40 agonist ivuxolimab in advanced cancers. TCRdb's table, derived via immunoSEQ multiplex PCR, lists solely in-frame clones and lacks some. This sample yields approximately 75,000 clones, of which more than 75% are seen a single time; under 6.5% belongs to the top ten. The sample consisted of CD4+ or CD8+ T cells sorted from blood, taken in a trial of the OX40 agonist ivuxolimab. The receptors come from an adult with an advanced solid tumor such as melanoma, head and neck, liver or kidney cancer.

J is TRBJ2-7 and V is TRBV5-4; possibly TRBD1 or TRBD2 for D (6 bases each). Per the germline V gene, CDR1 is SGHNT and CDR2 is YYREEE (reference sequence). V dropped 0 bases and J dropped 4 bases, with 11 bases sitting between them. This CDR3 contains 14 residues. In DNA form, the CDR3 reads TGTGCCAGCAGCTTGGTGGGGGGCAGATACGAGCAGTACTTC. Protein: CASSLVGGRYEQYF.

The chain recombines TRBV1 with TRBJ1-5. TRBV1 corresponds to a pseudogene. The CDR3 sequence is 14 residues long. For the CDR3, the DNA is TGCACCAGCAGCTATAATGGGTGGTTACAGCCCCAGCATTTT. As protein: CTSSYNGWLQPQHF.

This sequence joins TRBV2 and TRBJ1-4, with 8 bases lining up with TRBD1. After removal of 4 bases from V and 5 bases from J, the junction contained 12 bases not matched to a gene. There are 17 residues in the CDR3. Germline V gene sequence: CDR1 SNHLY, CDR2 FYNNEI. Here the CDR3 DNA reads TGTGCCAGCAGTGCGGGGCCCCAGGGGGCCCTAAATGAAAAACTGTTTTTT. Translation gives CASSAGPQGALNEKLFF.

This clone has only a few counts. The J gene is TRBJ2-5, the V gene TRBV6-1; TRBD1 matches at 7 bases. In germline, CDR1 is MNHNS, CDR2 SASEGT. V dropped 8 bases and J dropped 0; count of bases not matched to a gene: 6. This CDR3 is built from 14 residues. The CDR3, as DNA: TGTGCCAGCGCCGGGACAGCGTACCAAGAGACCCAGTACTTC. Protein product: CASAGTAYQETQYF.

This rearrangement joins TRBV4-3 to TRBJ2-5; D unclear. Matching the DNA end better, TRBJ2-7 makes the J call doubtful. CDR1 is LGHNA and CDR2 is YSLEER in the germline V gene. This CDR3 contains 15 residues. This CDR3 is CASSQEWQALREQYF. For the CDR3, the DNA is TGCGCCAGCAGCCAAGAGTGGCAGGCCCTGCGCGAGCAGTACTTC.

The chain has TRBV7-9 and TRBJ2-3; 8 nucleotides line up with TRBD2. CDR1 is SEHNR, CDR2 FQNEAQ, per germline (reference sequence). The V segment lost 6 bases and the J segment 0 bases; nucleotides outside the gene matches: 5. CDR3 length: 15 residues. In DNA, the CDR3 is TGTGCCAGCAGTCGTAGCGGGGCGAGCACAGATACGCAGTATTTT. Protein product: CASSRSGASTDTQYF.

The chain couples TRBV9 to TRBJ2-1, with a tentative D call TRBD2 (6 bases). There are 14 residues in the CDR3. Germline-derived CDR1 and CDR2 are SGDLS and YYNGEE. Trimming took 5 bases from V and 6 from J, leaving 15 bases between them. Here the CDR3 reads CASSARLVFNEQFF. CDR3 sequence (DNA): TGTGCCAGCAGTGCCCGACTAGTTTTCAATGAGCAGTTCTTC.

The rearrangement joins TRBV5-1 to TRBJ1-1, with D hard to call. The V end lost 4 bases, the J end lost 4 bases, and 11 bases lay between the germline ends. The CDR3 sequence is 13 residues long. CDR1 and CDR2 from the germline V gene are SGHRS and YFSETQ. The CDR3 DNA is TGCGCCAGCAGCGGCTCGGGATTCACTGAAGCTTTCTTT. This codes for CASSGSGFTEAFF.